This is a list of T cell receptor beta chains from one sample in a study of cytomegalovirus exposure and HLA in healthy donors. Sequenced by immunoSEQ multiplex PCR; TCRdb stores in-frame clones only, minus some. Of about 150,000 clones listed, about 80% were seen once; the top ten hold 6.5%. Specimen: PBMCs. These receptors came from a middle-aged man in good health and CMV-seropositive. CDR3s include the opening cysteine and the closing phenylalanine or tryptophan. The D gene is left open where the match is weak. Size tells how often a clone was seen (once, few, many) or the class of an expanded clone, and some rows leave it out.

j_call,cdr3_length,v_call,d_call,clone_size,cdr3_aa,cdr3_nt
TRBJ1-2,12,TRBV5-1,NA,few,CASSLGRGGYTF,TGCGCCAGCAGCTTGGGGCGAGGAGGCTACACCTTC
TRBJ2-7,15,TRBV7-6,TRBD2,NA,CASSLVAGVSHEQYF,TGTGCCAGCAGCTTAGTGGCGGGAGTTAGCCACGAGCAGTACTTC
TRBJ2-1,15,TRBV2,TRBD2,NA,CASSGIAGGGDEQFF,TGTGCCAGCAGTGGGATAGCGGGGGGGGGCGATGAGCAGTTCTTC
TRBJ1-3,17,TRBV18,NA,NA,CASSPWERTLAGNTIYF,TGTGCCAGCTCACCGTGGGAGAGGACCCTCGCTGGAAACACCATATATTTT
TRBJ2-5,16,TRBV27,NA,NA,CASSLWRGGSQETQYF,TGTGCCAGCAGTTTATGGCGGGGCGGATCCCAAGAGACCCAGTACTTC
TRBJ2-7,15,TRBV4-2,TRBD1,NA,CASSQGQGESYEQYF,TGTGCCAGCAGCCAGGGACAGGGCGAATCCTACGAGCAGTACTTC
TRBJ2-7,13,TRBV27,NA,NA,CASSFRETYEQYF,TGTGCCAGCAGTTTTCGAGAGACCTACGAGCAGTACTTC
TRBJ2-7,16,TRBV28,NA,NA,CASTLGGGAPSREQYF,TGTGCCAGCACCCTAGGGGGGGGAGCCCCCTCTCGAGAGCAGTACTTC
TRBJ1-5,15,TRBV7-2,TRBD1,NA,CASSGQTGDHQPQHF,TGTGCCAGCAGCGGGCAAACAGGGGATCATCAGCCCCAGCATTTT
TRBJ1-3,17,TRBV5-1,NA,NA,CASRENFGGISGNTIYF,TGCGCCAGCAGAGAAAACTTCGGAGGGATCTCTGGAAACACCATATATTTT
TRBJ2-2,16,TRBV9,NA,NA,CASSVGPGTQSGELFF,TGTGCCAGCAGCGTAGGCCCCGGGACTCAATCCGGGGAGCTGTTTTTT
TRBJ2-7,18,TRBV5-1,TRBD2,NA,CASSLLSPRLAGIGEQYF,TGCGCCAGCAGCCTCTTGTCGCCCCGACTAGCGGGAATTGGCGAGCAGTACTTC
TRBJ2-1,17,TRBV7-9,TRBD2,NA,CSSSSGTSGRSYNEQFF,TGTTCCAGCAGCTCAGGGACTAGCGGCCGCTCCTACAATGAGCAGTTCTTC
TRBJ2-5,14,TRBV19,NA,NA,CASSEISFPETQYF,TGTGCCAGTAGCGAGATTTCTTTCCCAGAGACCCAGTACTTC